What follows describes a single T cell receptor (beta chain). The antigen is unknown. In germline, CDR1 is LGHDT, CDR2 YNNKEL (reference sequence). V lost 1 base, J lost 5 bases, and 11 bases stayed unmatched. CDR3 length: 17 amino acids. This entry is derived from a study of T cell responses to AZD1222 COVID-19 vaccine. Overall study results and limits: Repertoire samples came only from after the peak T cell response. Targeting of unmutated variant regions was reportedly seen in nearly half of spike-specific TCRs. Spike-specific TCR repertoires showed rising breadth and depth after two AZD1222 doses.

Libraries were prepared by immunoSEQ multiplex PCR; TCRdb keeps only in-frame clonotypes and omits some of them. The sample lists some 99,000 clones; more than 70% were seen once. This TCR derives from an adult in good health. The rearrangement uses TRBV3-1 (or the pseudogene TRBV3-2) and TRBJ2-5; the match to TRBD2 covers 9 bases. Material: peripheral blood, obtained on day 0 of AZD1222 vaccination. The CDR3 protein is CASSQGLVAGAGETQYF. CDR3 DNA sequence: TGTGCCAGCAGCCAAGGCCTAGTAGCGGGAGCCGGCGAGACCCAGTACTTC.